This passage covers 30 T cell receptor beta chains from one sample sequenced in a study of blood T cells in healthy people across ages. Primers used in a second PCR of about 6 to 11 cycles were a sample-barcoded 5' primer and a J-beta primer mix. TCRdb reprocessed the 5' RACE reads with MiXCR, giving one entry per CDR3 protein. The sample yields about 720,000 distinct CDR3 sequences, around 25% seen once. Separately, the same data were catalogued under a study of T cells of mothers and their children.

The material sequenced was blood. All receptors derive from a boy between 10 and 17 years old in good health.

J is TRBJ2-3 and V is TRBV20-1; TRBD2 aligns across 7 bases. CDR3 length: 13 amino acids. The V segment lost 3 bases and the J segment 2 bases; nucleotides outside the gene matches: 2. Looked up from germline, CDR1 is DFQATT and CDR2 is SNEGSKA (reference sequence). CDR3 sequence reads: CSARGTNTDTQYF. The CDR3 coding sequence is TGCAGTGCTAGGGGGACTAACACAGATACGCAGTATTTT.

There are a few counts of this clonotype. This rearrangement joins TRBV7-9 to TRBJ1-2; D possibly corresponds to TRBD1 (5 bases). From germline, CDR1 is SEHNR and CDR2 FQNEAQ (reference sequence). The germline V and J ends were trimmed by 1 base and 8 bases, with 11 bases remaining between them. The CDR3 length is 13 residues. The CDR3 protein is CASSLVAGSGYTF. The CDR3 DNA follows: TGTGCCAGCAGCTTAGTGGCAGGGAGCGGCTACACCTTC.

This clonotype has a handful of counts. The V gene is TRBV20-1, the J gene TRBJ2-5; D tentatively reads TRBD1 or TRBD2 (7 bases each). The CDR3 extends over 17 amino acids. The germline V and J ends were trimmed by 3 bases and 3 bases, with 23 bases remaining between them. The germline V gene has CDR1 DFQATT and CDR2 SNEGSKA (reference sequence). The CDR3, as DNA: TGCAGTGCTAGTTTTGCAGTTTTGGCAGGGGGGGAAGAGACCCAGTACTTC. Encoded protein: CSASFAVLAGGEETQYF.

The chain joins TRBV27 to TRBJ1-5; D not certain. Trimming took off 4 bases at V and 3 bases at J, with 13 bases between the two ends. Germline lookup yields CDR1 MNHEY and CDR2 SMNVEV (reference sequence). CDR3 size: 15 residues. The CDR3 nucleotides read TGTGCCAGCAGTTCAACGCCATGGCCCAATCAGCCCCAGCATTTT. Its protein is CASSSTPWPNQPQHF.

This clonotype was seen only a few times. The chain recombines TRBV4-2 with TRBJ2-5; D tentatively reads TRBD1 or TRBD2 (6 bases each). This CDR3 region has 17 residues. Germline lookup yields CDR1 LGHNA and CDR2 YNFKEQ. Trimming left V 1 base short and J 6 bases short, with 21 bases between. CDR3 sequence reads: CASSQVGGGGIEQTQYF. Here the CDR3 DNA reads TGTGCCAGCAGCCAAGTAGGTGGAGGGGGTATCGAACAGACCCAGTACTTC.

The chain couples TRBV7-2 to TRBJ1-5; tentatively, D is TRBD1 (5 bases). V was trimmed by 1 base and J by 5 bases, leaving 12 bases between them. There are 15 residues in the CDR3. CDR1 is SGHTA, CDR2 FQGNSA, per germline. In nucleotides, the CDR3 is TGTGCCAGCAGCTTAGGCAGGGATTTCCATCAGCCCCAGCATTTT. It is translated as CASSLGRDFHQPQHF. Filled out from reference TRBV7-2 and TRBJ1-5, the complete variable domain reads GAGVSQSPSNKVTEKGKDVELRCDPISGHTALYWYRQSLGQGLEFLIYFQGNSAPDKSGLPSDRFSAERTGGSVSTLTIQRTQQEDSAVYLCASSLGRDFHQPQHFGDGTRLSIL.

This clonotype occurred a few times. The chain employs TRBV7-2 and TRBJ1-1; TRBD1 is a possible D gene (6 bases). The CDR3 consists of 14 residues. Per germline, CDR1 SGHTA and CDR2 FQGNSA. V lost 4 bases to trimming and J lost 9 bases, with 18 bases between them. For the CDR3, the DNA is TGTGCCAGCAGCTCGGCAGGACAGTCCCTGCAAGCTTTCTTT. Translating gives CASSSAGQSLQAFF. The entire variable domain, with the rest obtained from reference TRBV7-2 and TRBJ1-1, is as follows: GAGVSQSPSNKVTEKGKDVELRCDPISGHTALYWYRQSLGQGLEFLIYFQGNSAPDKSGLPSDRFSAERTGGSVSTLTIQRTQQEDSAVYLCASSSAGQSLQAFFGQGTRLTVV.

The CDR3 loop reads CASRSTYRGQDGYTF. CDR3 bases: TGTGCCAGCAGGTCCACTTACAGGGGGCAGGACGGCTACACCTTC. The J gene is TRBJ1-2, the V gene TRBV7-8, with 9 bases lining up with TRBD1. The length of the CDR3 is 15 residues. CDR1 SGHVS and CDR2 FQNEAQ come from the germline V gene. The V and J ends lost 6 bases and 8 bases, in that order; junction bases with no gene match: 13.

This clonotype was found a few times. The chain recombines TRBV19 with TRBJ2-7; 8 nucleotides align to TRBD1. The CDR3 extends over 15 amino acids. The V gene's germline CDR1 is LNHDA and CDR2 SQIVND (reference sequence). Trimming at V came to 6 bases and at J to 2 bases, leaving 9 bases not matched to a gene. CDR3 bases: TGTGCCAGTAGCGACGGACAGGGACCCACCTACGAGCAGTACTTC. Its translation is CASSDGQGPTYEQYF.

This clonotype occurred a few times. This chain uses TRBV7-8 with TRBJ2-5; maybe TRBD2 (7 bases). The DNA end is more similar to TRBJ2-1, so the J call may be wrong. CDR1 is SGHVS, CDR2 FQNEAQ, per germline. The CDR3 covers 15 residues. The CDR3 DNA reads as TGTGCCAGCAGCTTAAGGGGGGGGGCCTACAATGAGCAGTTCTTC. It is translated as CASSLRGGAYNEQFF.

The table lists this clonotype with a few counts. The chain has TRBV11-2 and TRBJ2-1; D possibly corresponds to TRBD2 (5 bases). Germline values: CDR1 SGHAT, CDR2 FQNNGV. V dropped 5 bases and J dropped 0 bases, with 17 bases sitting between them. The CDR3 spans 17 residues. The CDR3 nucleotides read TGTGCCAGCAGCAGACAAGAAAGCGGAAGCTCCTACAATGAGCAGTTCTTC. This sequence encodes CASSRQESGSSYNEQFF. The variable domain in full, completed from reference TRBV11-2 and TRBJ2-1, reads EAGVAQSPRYKIIEKRQSVAFWCNPISGHATLYWYQQILGQGPKLLIQFQNNGVVDDSQLPKDRFSAERLKGVDSTLKIQPAKLEDSAVYLCASSRQESGSSYNEQFFGPGTRLTVL.

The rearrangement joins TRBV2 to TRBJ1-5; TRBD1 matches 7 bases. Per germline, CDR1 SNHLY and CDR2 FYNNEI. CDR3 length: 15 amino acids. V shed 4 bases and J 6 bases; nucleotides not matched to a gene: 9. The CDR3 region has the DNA TGTGCCAGCAGTGTTTCAGGACAGGCGTCTCAGCCCCAGCATTTT. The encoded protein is CASSVSGQASQPQHF. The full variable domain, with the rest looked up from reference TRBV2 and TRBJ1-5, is EPEVTQTPSHQVTQMGQEVILRCVPISNHLYFYWYRQILGQKVEFLVSFYNNEISEKSEIFDDQFSVERPDGSNFTLKIRSTKLEDSAMYFCASSVSGQASQPQHFGDGTRLSIL.

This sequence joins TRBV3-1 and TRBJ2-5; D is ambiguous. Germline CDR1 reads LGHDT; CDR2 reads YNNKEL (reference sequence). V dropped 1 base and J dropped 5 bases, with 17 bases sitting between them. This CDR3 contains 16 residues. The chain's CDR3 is CASSQGAVNFRETQYF. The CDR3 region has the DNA TGTGCCAGCAGCCAAGGGGCTGTTAACTTTCGGGAGACCCAGTACTTC.

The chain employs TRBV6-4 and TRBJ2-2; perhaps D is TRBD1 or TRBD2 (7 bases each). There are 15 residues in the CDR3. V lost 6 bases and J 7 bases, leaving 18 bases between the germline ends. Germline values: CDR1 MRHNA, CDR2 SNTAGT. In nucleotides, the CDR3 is TGTGCCAGCAGAGCTGACAGGGAGGGCGGCGGGGAGCTGTTTTTT. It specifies CASRADREGGGELFF.

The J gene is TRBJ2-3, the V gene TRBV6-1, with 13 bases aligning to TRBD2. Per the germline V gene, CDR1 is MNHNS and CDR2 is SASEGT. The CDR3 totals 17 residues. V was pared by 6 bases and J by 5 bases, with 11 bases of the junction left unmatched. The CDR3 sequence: CASRRRGLAGFGDTQYF. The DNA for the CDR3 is TGTGCCAGCAGGAGAAGGGGACTAGCGGGATTCGGAGATACGCAGTATTTT.

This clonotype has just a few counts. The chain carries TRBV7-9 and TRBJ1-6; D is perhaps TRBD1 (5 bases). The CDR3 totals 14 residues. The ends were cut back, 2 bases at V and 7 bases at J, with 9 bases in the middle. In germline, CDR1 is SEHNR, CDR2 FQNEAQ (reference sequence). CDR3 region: CASSLSGRNSPLHF. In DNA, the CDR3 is TGTGCCAGCAGCTTATCGGGACGGAATTCACCCCTCCACTTT.

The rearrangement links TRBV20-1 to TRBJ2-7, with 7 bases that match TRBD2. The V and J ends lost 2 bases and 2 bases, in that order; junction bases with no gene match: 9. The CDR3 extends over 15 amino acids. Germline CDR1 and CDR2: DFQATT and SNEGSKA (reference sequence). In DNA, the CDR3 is TGCAGTGCTAGACACCTAGCGGAAGGCCCCTACGAGCAGTACTTC. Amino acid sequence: CSARHLAEGPYEQYF.

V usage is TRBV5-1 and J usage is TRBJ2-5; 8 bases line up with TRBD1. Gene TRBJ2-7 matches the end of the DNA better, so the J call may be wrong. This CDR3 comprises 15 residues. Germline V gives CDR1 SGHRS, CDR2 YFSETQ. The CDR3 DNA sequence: TGCGCCAGCAGGTCCGGACAGGGAATCGTCTACGAGCAGTACTTC. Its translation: CASRSGQGIVYEQYF.

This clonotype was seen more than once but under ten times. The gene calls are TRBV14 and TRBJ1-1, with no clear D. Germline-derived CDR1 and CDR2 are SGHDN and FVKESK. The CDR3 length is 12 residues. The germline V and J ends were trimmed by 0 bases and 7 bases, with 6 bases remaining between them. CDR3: CASSQDTVEAFF. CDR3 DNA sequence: TGTGCCAGCAGCCAAGATACCGTTGAAGCTTTCTTT.

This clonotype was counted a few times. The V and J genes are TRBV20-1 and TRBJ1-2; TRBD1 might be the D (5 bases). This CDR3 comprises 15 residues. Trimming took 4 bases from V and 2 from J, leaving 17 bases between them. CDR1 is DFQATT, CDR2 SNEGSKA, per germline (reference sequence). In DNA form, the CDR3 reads TGCAGTGCTAATCGGCGGCGGAAGGGGAACTATGGCTACACCTTC. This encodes CSANRRRKGNYGYTF.

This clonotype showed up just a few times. In nucleotides, the CDR3 is TGTGCCAGCAGCCCGGGAGGTCATGATGAAAAACTGTTTTTT. Translated: CASSPGGHDEKLFF. The genes are TRBV28 and TRBJ1-4; D is uncertain. Trimming shortened V by 6 bases and J by 6 bases, and 14 bases separated the two germline ends. This CDR3 is built from 14 residues. The germline gives CDR1 MDHEN, CDR2 SYDVKM.

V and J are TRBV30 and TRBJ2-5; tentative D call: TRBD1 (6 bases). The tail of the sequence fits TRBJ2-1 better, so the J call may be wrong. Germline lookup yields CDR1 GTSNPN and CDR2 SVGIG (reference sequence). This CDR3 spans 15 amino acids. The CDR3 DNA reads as TGTGCCTGGAGTGATTTGGGGCAGGGGCGCGTTGAGCAGTTCTTC. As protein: CAWSDLGQGRVEQFF.

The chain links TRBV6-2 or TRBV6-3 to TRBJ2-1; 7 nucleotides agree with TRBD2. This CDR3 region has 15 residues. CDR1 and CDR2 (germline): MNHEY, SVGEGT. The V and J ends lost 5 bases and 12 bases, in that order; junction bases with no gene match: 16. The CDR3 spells CASSPPGLPHSGQFF. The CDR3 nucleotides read TGTGCCAGCAGTCCCCCGGGACTACCCCACAGCGGGCAGTTCTTC.

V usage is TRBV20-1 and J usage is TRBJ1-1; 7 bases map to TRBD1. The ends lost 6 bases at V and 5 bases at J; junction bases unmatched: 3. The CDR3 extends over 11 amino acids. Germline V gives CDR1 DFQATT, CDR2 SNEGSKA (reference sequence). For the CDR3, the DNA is TGCAGTGCAGGGACAGTGACTGAAGCTTTCTTT. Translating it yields CSAGTVTEAFF.

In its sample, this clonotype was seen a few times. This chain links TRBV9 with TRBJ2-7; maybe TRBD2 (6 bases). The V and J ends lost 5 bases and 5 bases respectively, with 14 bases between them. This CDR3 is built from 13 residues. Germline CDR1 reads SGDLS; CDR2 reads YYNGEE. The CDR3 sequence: CASSARGSNEQYF. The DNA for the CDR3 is TGTGCCAGCAGTGCTCGGGGGAGCAACGAGCAGTACTTC.

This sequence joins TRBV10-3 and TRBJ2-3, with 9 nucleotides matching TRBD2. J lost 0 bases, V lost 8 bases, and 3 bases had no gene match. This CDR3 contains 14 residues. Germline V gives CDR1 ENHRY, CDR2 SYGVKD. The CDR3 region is CAIGLAGSTDTQYF. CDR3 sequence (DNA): TGTGCCATCGGGCTAGCGGGAAGCACAGATACGCAGTATTTT.

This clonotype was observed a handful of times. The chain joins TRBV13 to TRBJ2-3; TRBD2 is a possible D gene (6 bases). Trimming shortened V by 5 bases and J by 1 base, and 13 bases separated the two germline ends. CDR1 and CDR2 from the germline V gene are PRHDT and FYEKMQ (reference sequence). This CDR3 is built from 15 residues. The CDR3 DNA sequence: TGTGCCAGCAGCGCGGGACCGGGAGGCACAGATACGCAGTATTTT. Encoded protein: CASSAGPGGTDTQYF.

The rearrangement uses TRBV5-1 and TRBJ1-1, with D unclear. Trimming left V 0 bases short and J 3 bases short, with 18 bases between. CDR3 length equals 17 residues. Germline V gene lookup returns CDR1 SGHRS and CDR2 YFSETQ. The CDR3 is CASSLARQFSRDTEAFF. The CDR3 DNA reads TGCGCCAGCAGCTTGGCCCGACAATTTTCACGGGACACTGAAGCTTTCTTT.

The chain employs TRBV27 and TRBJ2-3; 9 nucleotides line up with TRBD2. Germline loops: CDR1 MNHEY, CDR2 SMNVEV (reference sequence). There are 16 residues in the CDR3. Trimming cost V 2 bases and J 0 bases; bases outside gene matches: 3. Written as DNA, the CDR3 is TGTGCCAGCAGTTTACCTAGCGGGGACAGCACAGATACGCAGTATTTT. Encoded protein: CASSLPSGDSTDTQYF.

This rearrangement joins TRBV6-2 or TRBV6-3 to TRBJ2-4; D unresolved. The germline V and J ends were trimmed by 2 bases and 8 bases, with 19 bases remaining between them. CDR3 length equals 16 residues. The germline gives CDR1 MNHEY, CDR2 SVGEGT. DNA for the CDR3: TGTGCCAGCAGTTACGGACGGTTGGGTAGCCGGGACATTCAGTACTTC. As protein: CASSYGRLGSRDIQYF.